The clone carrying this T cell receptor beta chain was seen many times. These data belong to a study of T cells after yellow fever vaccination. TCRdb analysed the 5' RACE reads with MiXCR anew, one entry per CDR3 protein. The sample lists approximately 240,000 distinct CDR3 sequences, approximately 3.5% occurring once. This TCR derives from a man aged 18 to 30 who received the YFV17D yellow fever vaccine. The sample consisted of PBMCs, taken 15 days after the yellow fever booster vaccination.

The CDR3 region is CSARGGSAYNSPLHF. CDR3 nucleotide sequence: TGCAGTGCTAGGGGGGGAAGCGCCTATAATTCACCCCTCCACTTT. This chain links TRBV20-1 with TRBJ1-6, with D possibly TRBD1 on 5 matching bases. The CDR3 contains 15 residues. The germline CDR1 and CDR2 sequences are DFQATT and SNEGSKA (reference sequence). Trimming cost V 3 bases and J 2 bases, with 11 bases left between them.